The clone carrying this T cell receptor beta chain occurred many times. Antigen specificity is unknown. The entry originates in a study of CD8+CD57+ T cells in acquired aplastic anemia. Across the study: Sorted CD4+ and CD8+ cells yielded DNA averaging around 3.5 ug. On average, healthy donors gave 8.5 million to 13 million reads for CD4+ cells. Overall study findings and caveats: Patients and controls shared 25 to 30 CD8+ CDR3 sequences, which appeared highly expressed in patients and within their immunodominant clones.

The study profiled TCR beta VDJ and CDR3 using genomic DNA as template. Using its own MiXCR run on the reads, TCRdb lists one record per CDR3 protein. The table has roughly 130,000 distinct CDR3 sequences, over 45% seen once. The CDR3 length is 13 residues. Germline V CDR1 and CDR2: SGHDT, YYEEEE. V shed 1 base and J shed 4 bases, with 3 bases lying between them. Sequenced sample: sorted CD4+, CD8+, or CD8+CD57+ T cells (not recorded which) from PBMCs. This TCR came from a human donor in good health, serving as a control. This sequence joins TRBV5-6 and TRBJ2-6; D gene ambiguous. CDR3 in amino acids: CASSLRGANVLTF. DNA for the CDR3: TGTGCCAGCAGCTTGCGAGGGGCCAACGTCCTGACTTTC.